This is a list of T cell receptor beta chains from one sample in a study of blood T cell repertoires in COVID-19. Assay: immunoSEQ multiplex PCR; the TCRdb copy retains only in-frame clones and omits some. The sample has 20,000 to 25,000 clones, about 89% seen once; the top ten hold 5.5% to 6.5%. Sample: peripheral blood. The origin of the receptors is a human donor in a cohort sampled during active COVID-19. The CDR3 runs from the conserved cysteine through the conserved F or W. The order of the fields is J gene, clone size, V gene, D gene, CDR3 protein, CDR3 DNA. The D gene is left open where the match is weak. Not all rows give a size; the values are once, few, many and, for expanded clones, a class.

>TRBJ2-7|once|TRBV6-5|NA
CASTEPFGEQYF
TGTGCCAGCACCGAGCCGTTTGGCGAGCAGTACTTC
>TRBJ1-1|NA|TRBV30|NA
CAWTMYQGKTEAFF
TGTGCCTGGACCATGTATCAGGGGAAAACTGAAGCTTTCTTT
>TRBJ2-2|NA|TRBV6-5|TRBD2
CAPGGEVGELFF
TGTGCCCCCGGGGGGGAGGTCGGGGAGCTGTTTTTT
>TRBJ2-5|NA|TRBV19|NA
CASSLRGYQETQYF
TGTGCCAGTAGTCTCAGGGGATACCAAGAGACCCAGTACTTC
>TRBJ1-6|NA|TRBV4-1|NA
CASSQDQYRENSPLHF
TGCGCCAGCAGCCAAGATCAGTACAGGGAGAATTCACCCCTCCACTTT
>TRBJ2-3|NA|TRBV7-9|NA
CASSPTAPTDTQYF
TGTGCCAGCAGCCCTACTGCCCCCACAGATACGCAGTATTTT
>TRBJ1-5|NA|TRBV10-3|NA
CAISADGGSQPQHF
TGTGCCATCAGTGCCGACGGCGGGAGTCAGCCCCAGCATTTT
>TRBJ2-1|NA|TRBV7-9|NA
CASGGYNEQFF
TGTGCCAGCGGAGGGTACAATGAGCAGTTCTTC
>TRBJ1-3|NA|TRBV11-2|NA
CASSLDLGGAGNTIYF
TGTGCCAGCAGCTTAGATCTGGGGGGGGCCGGAAACACCATATATTTT
>TRBJ2-3|NA|TRBV28|TRBD2
CASSFGGLGTDTQYF
TGTGCCAGCAGTTTTGGCGGACTAGGCACAGATACGCAGTATTTT
>TRBJ1-1|NA|TRBV10-3|NA
CAISLQGDEAFF
TGTGCCATCAGTTTACAGGGTGATGAAGCTTTCTTT
>TRBJ2-7|NA|TRBV6-5|TRBD1
CASSYRGSAYEQYF
TGTGCCAGCAGCTACAGGGGATCAGCCTACGAGCAGTACTTC
>TRBJ2-3|NA|TRBV7-2|NA
CASSLGGLFSTDTQYF
TGTGCCAGCAGCTTAGGGGGCCTATTTAGCACAGATACGCAGTATTTT
>TRBJ1-5|NA|TRBV2|TRBD1
CASRGTGFVNPQHF
TGTGCCAGCAGGGGGACAGGGTTCGTTAACCCCCAGCATTTT
>TRBJ2-1|NA|TRBV13|NA
CASSLSRQGQFF
TGTGCCAGCAGCTTATCTAGGCAGGGGCAGTTCTTC
>TRBJ1-2|NA|TRBV5-1|NA
CASSLTGDYGYTF
TGCGCCAGCAGCTTGACAGGAGATTATGGCTACACCTTC
>TRBJ2-3|NA|TRBV28|TRBD2
CASSPGTSRFTDTQYF
TGTGCCAGCAGCCCCGGGACTAGCCGCTTCACAGATACGCAGTATTTT
>TRBJ2-3|NA|TRBV2|NA
CASSPGLPDTQYF
TGTGCCAGCAGTCCGGGACTTCCAGATACGCAGTATTTT
>TRBJ2-7|NA|TRBV24-1|NA
CATSDLRATGSEIWQYF
TGTGCCACCAGTGATTTGAGGGCCACAGGGAGCGAAATCTGGCAGTACTTC
>TRBJ2-7|once|TRBV7-6|TRBD2
CASSSITGTSGYYEQYF
TGTGCCAGCAGTTCAATTACCGGGACTAGCGGGTACTACGAGCAGTACTTC
>TRBJ2-7|NA|TRBV2|TRBD1
CASSPGTGQGDFYEQYF
TGTGCCAGCAGTCCGGGTACGGGACAGGGGGATTTTTACGAGCAGTACTTC
>TRBJ2-1|NA|TRBV19|NA
CASSIAGGYEQFF
TGTGCCAGTAGTATAGCGGGCGGGTATGAGCAGTTCTTC
>TRBJ2-1|NA|TRBV9|TRBD2
CASSEIAGGVGNEQFF
TGTGCCAGCAGCGAAATAGCGGGAGGAGTGGGTAATGAGCAGTTCTTC
>TRBJ2-2|once|TRBV5-1|TRBD2
CASSFSAGELAGELFF
TGCGCCAGCAGCTTCTCGGCGGGAGAGTTAGCCGGGGAGCTGTTTTTT
>TRBJ2-1|NA|TRBV2|TRBD2
CASIDVKRLAGGYEQFF
TGTGCCAGCATCGACGTAAAGAGACTAGCGGGAGGGTATGAGCAGTTCTTC
>TRBJ1-3|medium-sized|TRBV4-2|NA
CASSQDYSGNTIYF
TGTGCCAGCAGCCAAGATTACTCCGGAAACACCATATATTTT
>TRBJ1-3|NA|TRBV13|NA
CASSSVGFEGGNTIYF
TGTGCCAGCAGCTCCGTTGGATTTGAGGGCGGAAACACCATATATTTT
>TRBJ1-1|NA|TRBV30|NA
CAWSPFSGADAFF
TGTGCCTGGAGTCCATTCTCAGGGGCGGACGCTTTCTTT
>TRBJ1-1|NA|TRBV5-1|NA
CASSLVGEGTEAFF
TGCGCCAGCAGCTTGGTAGGGGAAGGGACTGAAGCTTTCTTT
>TRBJ2-7|NA|TRBV2|TRBD2
CASSEVRGLGSSEQYF
TGTGCCAGCAGTGAGGTCAGAGGACTAGGCTCCTCCGAGCAGTACTTC
>TRBJ1-1|NA|TRBV5-5|TRBD1
CASSSGTAHTEAFF
TGTGCCAGCAGCTCCGGGACAGCCCACACTGAAGCTTTCTTT
>TRBJ1-1|once|TRBV5-1|NA
CASSRGEVGTEAFF
TGCGCCAGCAGCCGAGGGGAGGTGGGCACTGAAGCTTTCTTT
>TRBJ2-3|NA|TRBV5-1|NA
CASRGLASDTDTQYF
TGCGCCAGCAGAGGTCTAGCGAGTGACACAGATACGCAGTATTTT
>TRBJ2-7|NA|TRBV6-5|NA
CASSWAGSSYEQYF
TGTGCCAGCAGTTGGGCGGGGTCTAGTTACGAGCAGTACTTC
>TRBJ1-1|NA|TRBV6-5|NA
CASSRQNLNTEAFF
TGTGCCAGCAGCCGACAAAACCTGAACACTGAAGCTTTCTTT
>TRBJ1-4|NA|TRBV12-3/TRBV12-4|TRBD1
CASSSQGGKLFF
TGTGCCAGCAGTTCCCAGGGGGGAAAACTGTTTTTT
>TRBJ2-1|NA|TRBV2|NA
CASTPRAPYNEQFF
TGTGCCAGCACCCCCAGGGCCCCCTACAATGAGCAGTTCTTC
>TRBJ1-2|few|TRBV5-6|NA
CASSWEGRGYTF
TGTGCCAGCAGCTGGGAGGGACGCGGCTACACCTTC
>TRBJ1-1|NA|TRBV9|NA
CASSVGHFMNTEAFF
TGTGCCAGCAGCGTGGGACACTTCATGAACACTGAAGCTTTCTTT
>TRBJ1-4|NA|TRBV4-2|NA
CASSQDRVRWGNEKLFF
TGTGCCAGCAGCCAAGATAGGGTCCGGTGGGGCAATGAAAAACTGTTTTTT
>TRBJ2-3|NA|TRBV27|NA
CASRRGIDTQYF
TGTGCCAGCAGACGGGGGATAGATACGCAGTATTTT
>TRBJ1-2|NA|TRBV15|NA
CATSRDRPVGTYGYTF
TGTGCCACCAGCAGAGACCGCCCCGTAGGGACTTATGGCTACACCTTC
>TRBJ2-5|NA|TRBV10-3|TRBD1
CAITHDRGPGETQYF
TGTGCCATCACCCACGACAGGGGGCCAGGGGAGACCCAGTACTTC
>TRBJ2-7|few|TRBV19|TRBD2
CASSSSGRPDYEQYF
TGTGCCAGTAGTTCTAGCGGGAGGCCCGACTACGAGCAGTACTTC
>TRBJ1-2|NA|TRBV29-1|NA
CSVGGLDGYTF
TGCAGCGTGGGGGGTTTGGATGGCTACACCTTC